A selection of T cell receptor beta chains follows, all from one sample in a study of identical twins. MiXCR, run by TCRdb on the 5' RACE reads, gives a single entry per CDR3 protein. The table has hundreds of thousands of distinct CDR3 sequences, around 15% seen once. What was sequenced was memory (CD45RO+) T cells sorted from blood. The receptors shown here come from a woman aged 18-30 years in good health. CDR3s include the opening cysteine and the closing phenylalanine or tryptophan. The D gene is left open where the match is weak. Where a row states a size, it is once, few, many or the class of an expanded clone; other rows omit it.

V gene,D gene,CDR3 length,clone size,J gene,CDR3 protein,CDR3 DNA
TRBV29-1,NA,12,NA,TRBJ1-5,CSAGNSNQPQHF,TGCAGCGCCGGTAATAGCAATCAGCCCCAGCATTTT
TRBV10-3,NA,14,NA,TRBJ2-5,CAISERVGWETQYF,TGTGCCATCAGTGAGAGGGTAGGGTGGGAGACCCAGTACTTC
TRBV7-2,NA,15,NA,TRBJ2-3,CASSLFSLSTDTQYF,TGTGCCAGCAGCTTATTCAGCCTTAGCACAGATACGCAGTATTTT
TRBV20-1,NA,14,NA,TRBJ1-2,CSARDSRGVYGYTF,TGCAGTGCTAGAGACAGTCGGGGGGTCTATGGCTACACCTTC
TRBV29-1,TRBD2,16,few,TRBJ2-1,CSVDLGLAGFYNEQFF,TGCAGCGTTGATCTAGGACTAGCGGGGTTCTATAATGAGCAGTTCTTC
TRBV9,NA,15,few,TRBJ2-1,CASSVGLSGSNEQFF,TGTGCCAGCAGCGTAGGTCTTTCGGGGTCCAATGAGCAGTTCTTC
TRBV6-5,NA,13,NA,TRBJ1-1,CASSYEMGLQAFF,TGTGCCAGCAGTTACGAGATGGGGCTTCAAGCTTTCTTT
TRBV20-1,NA,15,NA,TRBJ2-3,CSAVIDARNTDTQYF,TGCAGTGCTGTCATAGATGCCAGGAACACAGATACGCAGTATTTT
TRBV25-1,NA,13,NA,TRBJ2-5,CASSPKGQETQYF,TGTGCCAGCAGTCCTAAGGGGCAGGAGACCCAGTACTTC
TRBV6-2/TRBV6-3,NA,11,NA,TRBJ2-7,CASGRDYEQYF,TGTGCCAGCGGCAGGGATTACGAGCAGTACTTC
TRBV9,NA,13,few,TRBJ1-5,CASSSRPDQPQHF,TGTGCCAGCAGCTCCCGGCCCGATCAGCCCCAGCATTTT
TRBV20-1,TRBD2,15,NA,TRBJ2-1,CSARVVRGRSAEQFF,TGCAGTGCTAGAGTCGTTCGCGGGAGAAGTGCTGAGCAGTTCTTC
TRBV5-1,TRBD2,16,few,TRBJ2-5,CASSFQTSAGGETQYF,TGCGCCAGCAGCTTCCAGACTAGCGCCGGCGGAGAGACCCAGTACTTC
TRBV27,TRBD2,16,many,TRBJ2-3,CASSLGSGSAADTQYF,TGTGCCAGCAGTTTAGGCAGCGGGAGTGCGGCAGATACGCAGTATTTT
TRBV10-1,NA,13,few,TRBJ2-4,CASSGVPQGPQYF,TGCGCCAGCAGTGGGGTCCCGCAAGGCCCTCAGTACTTC
TRBV6-5,TRBD1,14,NA,TRBJ1-1,CASSYAGQDTEAFF,TGTGCCAGCAGTTACGCGGGACAGGACACTGAAGCTTTCTTT
TRBV3-1,NA,15,many,TRBJ2-5,CASSQDRVLTQTQYF,TGTGCCAGCAGCCAAGATAGGGTACTTACTCAGACCCAGTACTTC
TRBV15,NA,12,few,TRBJ2-1,CATSRPNNEQFF,TGTGCCACCAGCCGACCAAACAATGAGCAGTTCTTC
TRBV12-3/TRBV12-4,NA,15,few,TRBJ2-7,CASSLGPYQNYEQYF,TGTGCCAGCAGTTTGGGCCCTTATCAAAACTACGAGCAGTACTTC
TRBV7-6,NA,18,many,TRBJ2-1,CASSLNRWEFGSYNEQFF,TGTGCCAGCAGCCTAAACAGGTGGGAGTTCGGTTCCTACAATGAGCAGTTCTTC
TRBV11-3,NA,15,few,TRBJ2-1,CASSLDISTYNEQFF,TGTGCCAGCAGCTTAGATATTTCAACTTACAATGAGCAGTTCTTC
TRBV27,NA,13,few,TRBJ2-7,CASSRTLSFEQYF,TGTGCCAGCAGTAGGACACTGAGCTTCGAGCAGTACTTC
TRBV11-1,TRBD1,18,NA,TRBJ1-5,CASSFGGPGTASNQPQHF,TGTGCCAGCAGCTTCGGGGGCCCAGGGACAGCTAGCAATCAGCCCCAGCATTTT
TRBV18,NA,14,few,TRBJ1-1,CASSPGRTNLEAFF,TGTGCCAGCTCACCAGGACGGACGAACCTTGAAGCTTTCTTT
TRBV5-1,TRBD1,15,NA,TRBJ1-1,CASSLSLAGGTEAFF,TGCGCCAGCAGCTTATCTTTAGCAGGGGGCACTGAAGCTTTCTTT
TRBV29-1,NA,13,few,TRBJ1-2,CSVGTGQSYGYTF,TGCAGCGTTGGTACAGGGCAGTCCTATGGCTACACCTTC
TRBV28,NA,12,NA,TRBJ1-1,CASNKGRVEAFF,TGTGCCAGCAATAAGGGCAGAGTCGAAGCTTTCTTT
TRBV10-3,NA,15,NA,TRBJ2-7,CAISPGAGGDYEQYF,TGTGCCATCAGTCCAGGGGCAGGGGGGGACTACGAGCAGTACTTC
TRBV6-1,TRBD1,14,few,TRBJ1-1,CASIEQGMNTEAFF,TGTGCCAGCATCGAACAGGGGATGAACACTGAAGCTTTCTTT
TRBV20-1,NA,16,NA,TRBJ2-1,CSARVQEEWTNNEQFF,TGCAGTGCTAGAGTTCAGGAAGAATGGACGAACAATGAGCAGTTCTTC
TRBV20-1,TRBD2,17,NA,TRBJ2-5,CSATTIRRTSREETQYF,TGCAGTGCTACGACCATTAGGAGGACTAGCAGGGAAGAGACCCAGTACTTC
TRBV20-1,NA,13,few,TRBJ2-5,CSARDTRGETQYF,TGCAGTGCTAGAGATACCCGGGGGGAGACCCAGTACTTC
TRBV20-1,TRBD1,15,few,TRBJ2-5,CSASGRDRTQETQYF,TGCAGTGCTTCAGGTCGGGACAGAACCCAAGAGACCCAGTACTTC
TRBV6-1,NA,16,many,TRBJ1-3,CASSEGYRSSGNTIYF,TGTGCCAGCAGTGAAGGGTACAGAAGCTCTGGAAACACCATATATTTT
TRBV9,NA,16,NA,TRBJ2-2,CASSVALGSATGELFF,TGTGCCAGCAGCGTAGCTCTGGGAAGCGCCACCGGGGAGCTGTTTTTT
TRBV20-1,NA,12,NA,TRBJ2-1,CSARGVGNEQFF,TGCAGTGCTCGTGGGGTGGGAAATGAGCAGTTCTTC
TRBV4-3,NA,17,NA,TRBJ1-2,CASSPSVNSGELYGYTF,TGCGCCAGCAGCCCCAGTGTAAACAGTGGGGAACTCTATGGCTACACCTTC
TRBV12-3/TRBV12-4,TRBD2,16,few,TRBJ2-3,CASNPLAGGGTDTQYF,TGTGCCAGCAACCCCCTAGCGGGAGGTGGCACAGATACGCAGTATTTT